The sequence of this T cell receptor (beta chain) was determined in a study of blood T cell repertoires in COVID-19. Germline V CDR1 and CDR2: GTSNPN, SVGIG (reference sequence). The V segment lost 4 bases and the J segment 2 bases; nucleotides outside the gene matches: 4. The CDR3 has 13 amino acids. Clones were sequenced by immunoSEQ multiplex PCR, and TCRdb holds only the in-frame ones, with some missing. The profile shows approximately 54,000 clones, roughly four fifths of them singletons. Sequenced material: peripheral blood. The V gene is TRBV30, the J gene TRBJ2-7, with 8 bases matching TRBD1. This clonotype was sampled from a woman aged 60 to 75 with acute or convalescent COVID-19. The CDR3 DNA sequence: TGTGCCTGGAAGGGGGACAGGCCCTACGAGCAGTACTTC. Translated: CAWKGDRPYEQYF.